This TCR beta chain was observed in a study of blood T cell repertoires in COVID-19. Trimming cost V 4 bases and J 5 bases, with 18 bases left between them. The CDR3 sequence is 16 residues long. Germline CDR1 is MGHRA and CDR2 is YSYEKL. How the authors handled the data: Researchers report that nucleated cell counts were estimated from reference gene primer amplification. Generated by immunoSEQ multiplex PCR, the TCRdb table keeps only in-frame clones and is missing some. V and J calls and clone size follow that table, whereas D and trimming were derived from the DNA. The profile shows approximately 230,000 clones, 80% to 90% of them singletons.

The rearrangement links TRBV4-1 to TRBJ2-1, with D possibly matching TRBD2 (6 bases). The receptor's source is a man aged 25-45 years with active or convalescent COVID-19. The specimen sequenced was peripheral blood. The CDR3 region is CASSPVPGLINNEQFF. The CDR3 DNA is TGCGCCAGCAGCCCTGTTCCGGGACTTATAAACAATGAGCAGTTCTTC.